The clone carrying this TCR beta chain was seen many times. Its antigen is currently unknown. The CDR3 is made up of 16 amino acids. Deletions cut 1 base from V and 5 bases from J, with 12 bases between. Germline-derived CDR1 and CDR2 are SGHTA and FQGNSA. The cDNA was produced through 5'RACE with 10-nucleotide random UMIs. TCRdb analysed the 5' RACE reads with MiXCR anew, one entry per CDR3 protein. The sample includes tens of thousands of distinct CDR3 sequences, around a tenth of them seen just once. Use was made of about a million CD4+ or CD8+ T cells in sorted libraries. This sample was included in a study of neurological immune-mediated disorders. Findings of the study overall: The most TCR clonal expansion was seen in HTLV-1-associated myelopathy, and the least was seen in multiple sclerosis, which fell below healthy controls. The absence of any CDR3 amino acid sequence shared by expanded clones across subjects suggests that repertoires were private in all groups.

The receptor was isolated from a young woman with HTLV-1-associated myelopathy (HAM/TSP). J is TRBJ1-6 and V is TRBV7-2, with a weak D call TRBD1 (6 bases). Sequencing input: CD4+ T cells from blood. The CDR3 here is CASSLVWGADNSPLHF. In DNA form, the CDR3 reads TGTGCCAGCAGCTTAGTGTGGGGGGCGGATAATTCACCCCTCCACTTT.